The clone carrying this T cell receptor (beta chain) appeared a few times. What it binds is unknown. With 10 bases removed from V and 5 bases from J, the gap between germline ends came to 17 bases. Per germline, CDR1 MNHNS and CDR2 SASEGT. The length of the CDR3 is 13 residues. The data derive from a study of T cell repertoires in cytomegalovirus infection. Across the whole study: The study used recently identified HLA-C-restricted and well-studied HLA-B-restricted CMV epitopes. The public TCR beta signatures pointed to both CMV infection and matching HLA type. Points from the study as a whole: HLA-C-restricted CMV clonotypes gave the most frequent clonotype in two of eight donors.

TCRdb independently ran MiXCR on the reads; one entry per CDR3 protein. Of 650,000 to 900,000 distinct CDR3 sequences listed, roughly 28% are singletons. The chain combines TRBV6-1 with TRBJ1-1; weak D call: TRBD1 (6 bases). The clonotype originates from a human donor in good health (CMV status not recorded). Some clones in this sample may be carry-over from other donors' samples. Sequences were derived from cultured CD8+ T cells from PBMCs, sampled from culture after CMV antigen stimulation. The CDR3 protein is CAIVGARPTEAFF. CDR3 nucleotides: TGTGCCATCGTGGGGGCCCGCCCGACTGAAGCTTTCTTT.